This record concerns one T cell receptor beta chain sequence. These data originate in a study of CD8+ T cells in alopecia areata. Reverse transcription of extracted RNA yielded cDNA, which provided the sequencing template. Here immunoSEQ multiplex PCR was the method, and the copy in TCRdb shows in-frame clones only, minus some. This table has 150,000 to 200,000 clones, about 70% appearing once. There are 16 residues in the CDR3. Losses at the gene ends were 4 bases for V and 5 bases for J; bases not matched to a gene: 12. Germline-derived CDR1 and CDR2 are PRHDT and FYEKMQ (reference sequence). The TCR was taken from a human donor with alopecia areata. The chain has TRBV13 and TRBJ2-7, with TRBD1 matching over 9 bases. The sample was CD8+ T cells sorted from blood, taken at week 0. CDR3 protein: CASSSPEARTGDEQYF. In DNA form, the CDR3 reads TGTGCCAGCAGCTCGCCCGAGGCCCGGACAGGGGACGAGCAGTACTTC.